This T cell receptor (beta chain) was identified during a study of regulatory T cells in long-lasting Graves disease. The study, taken as a whole, reports: Comparison showed that persistent patients shared more public clonotypes (over 2,500) than new patients (roughly 1,000). Reduced TCR diversity was observed in persistent Graves' patients versus newly diagnosed patients. Small numbers of samples may have cut accuracy.

Regarding time point: persistent/refractory GD, antithyroid drugs over 5 years with positive TRAb. The TCR library was made from RNA that had been extracted from PBMCs in TRIzol. Germline CDR1 reads SQVTM; CDR2 reads ANQGSEA. V lost 5 bases and J 0 bases, leaving 22 bases between the germline ends. The CDR3 is made up of 17 amino acids. Of note for this clonotype: Its antigen remains unidentified.

Building of the TCR beta libraries involved iRepertoire HTBI primers and Arm-PCR of CDR3 regions. Via MiXCR, TCRdb re-called the multiplex PCR reads, giving one row per CDR3 protein. This sample has 600,000 to 800,000 distinct CDR3 sequences, with around 30% found just once. This receptor was identified in a female donor with Graves disease. This sample comprised peripheral blood mononuclear cells (PBMCs), obtained when the disease was refractory, from a patient treated with antithyroid drugs. The chain carries TRBV29-1 and TRBJ1-1; D gene uncertain. CDR3 amino acids: CSVTPSWVGSLNTEAFF. The DNA for the CDR3 is TGCAGCGTTACCCCCTCTTGGGTAGGTTCCCTGAACACTGAAGCTTTCTTT.